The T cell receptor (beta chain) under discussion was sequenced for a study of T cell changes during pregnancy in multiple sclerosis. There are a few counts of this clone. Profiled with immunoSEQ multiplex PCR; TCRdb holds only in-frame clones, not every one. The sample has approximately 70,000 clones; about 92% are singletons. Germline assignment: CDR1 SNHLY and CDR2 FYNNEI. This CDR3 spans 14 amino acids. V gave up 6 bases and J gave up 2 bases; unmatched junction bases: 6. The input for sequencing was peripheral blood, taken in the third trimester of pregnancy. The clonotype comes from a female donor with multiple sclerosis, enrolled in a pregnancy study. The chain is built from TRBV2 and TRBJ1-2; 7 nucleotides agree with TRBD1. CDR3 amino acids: CASREAGGNYGYTF. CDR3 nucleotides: TGTGCCAGCAGAGAGGCAGGGGGAAACTATGGCTACACCTTC. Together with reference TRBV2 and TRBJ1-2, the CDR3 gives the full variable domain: EPEVTQTPSHQVTQMGQEVILRCVPISNHLYFYWYRQILGQKVEFLVSFYNNEISEKSEIFDDQFSVERPDGSNFTLKIRSTKLEDSAMYFCASREAGGNYGYTFGSGTRLTVV.